These T cell receptor beta chains were read from a single sample in a study of cytomegalovirus exposure and HLA in healthy donors. Libraries were prepared by immunoSEQ multiplex PCR; TCRdb keeps only in-frame clonotypes and omits some of them. The data hold roughly 300,000 clones, with roughly 89% observed a single time. Sequencing input: PBMCs. These TCRs come from a man between 35 and 55 years old in good health and CMV-seropositive. The CDR3 runs from the conserved cysteine through the conserved F or W. Fields, in order: clone size, J gene, V gene, D gene, CDR3 protein, CDR3 DNA. The D gene is left open where the match is weak. Expanded clones get a size class; other rows say once, few or many, or leave the size out.

clone size: NA; J gene: TRBJ1-2; V gene: TRBV28; D gene: NA; CDR3 protein: CASRPGGRGGYTF; CDR3 DNA: TGTGCCAGCAGACCCGGGGGGAGGGGAGGCTACACCTTC
clone size: NA; J gene: TRBJ1-1; V gene: TRBV19; D gene: NA; CDR3 protein: CASSNLQGANTEAFF; CDR3 DNA: TGTGCCAGTAGCAACCTACAGGGAGCAAACACTGAAGCTTTCTTT
clone size: NA; J gene: TRBJ2-2; V gene: TRBV29-1; D gene: TRBD2; CDR3 protein: CSVDLLAGSTGELFF; CDR3 DNA: TGCAGCGTTGATTTGCTAGCGGGGTCGACCGGGGAGCTGTTTTTT
clone size: NA; J gene: TRBJ1-1; V gene: TRBV27; D gene: NA; CDR3 protein: CASSSGYMNTEAFF; CDR3 DNA: TGTGCCAGCAGTTCCGGGTACATGAACACTGAAGCTTTCTTT
clone size: NA; J gene: TRBJ2-7; V gene: TRBV5-1; D gene: TRBD1; CDR3 protein: CASSFSGQGGLEQYF; CDR3 DNA: TGCGCCAGCAGCTTCTCGGGACAGGGTGGTCTCGAGCAGTACTTC
clone size: NA; J gene: TRBJ2-5; V gene: TRBV27; D gene: TRBD2; CDR3 protein: CASRLGGGETQYF; CDR3 DNA: TGTGCCAGCCGACTCGGGGGGGGCGAGACCCAGTACTTC
clone size: NA; J gene: TRBJ1-2; V gene: TRBV19; D gene: NA; CDR3 protein: CASSIGRGNYGYTF; CDR3 DNA: TGTGCCAGTAGTATTGGTCGGGGGAACTATGGCTACACCTTC
clone size: once; J gene: TRBJ1-5; V gene: TRBV28; D gene: TRBD1; CDR3 protein: CASSYHRDRGRNQPQHF; CDR3 DNA: TGTGCCAGCAGTTACCACCGGGACAGGGGTCGCAATCAGCCCCAGCATTTT
clone size: few; J gene: TRBJ2-4; V gene: TRBV27; D gene: NA; CDR3 protein: CASSLIYRDPAKNIQYF; CDR3 DNA: TGTGCCAGCAGCCTTATCTACAGGGATCCAGCCAAAAACATTCAGTACTTC
clone size: NA; J gene: TRBJ2-7; V gene: TRBV28; D gene: NA; CDR3 protein: CASSHSYEQYF; CDR3 DNA: TGTGCCAGCAGCCACTCCTACGAGCAGTACTTC
clone size: NA; J gene: TRBJ1-2; V gene: TRBV5-1; D gene: TRBD1; CDR3 protein: CASSLGDRDYGYTF; CDR3 DNA: TGCGCCAGCAGCTTGGGGGACAGGGACTATGGCTACACCTTC
clone size: NA; J gene: TRBJ2-1; V gene: TRBV6-5; D gene: NA; CDR3 protein: CASSIGSEQFF; CDR3 DNA: TGTGCCAGCAGTATTGGTAGTGAGCAGTTCTTC
clone size: once; J gene: TRBJ1-4; V gene: TRBV28; D gene: TRBD1; CDR3 protein: CASSLFRDSKGSGEKLFF; CDR3 DNA: TGTGCCAGCAGTTTATTTCGGGACAGTAAAGGCTCGGGTGAAAAACTGTTTTTT
clone size: NA; J gene: TRBJ2-3; V gene: TRBV7-2; D gene: NA; CDR3 protein: CASSGRGIWTDTQYF; CDR3 DNA: TGTGCCAGCAGCGGACGCGGGATCTGGACAGATACGCAGTATTTT
clone size: NA; J gene: TRBJ2-1; V gene: TRBV19; D gene: NA; CDR3 protein: CASAISPDEQFF; CDR3 DNA: TGTGCCAGCGCAATTAGCCCCGATGAGCAGTTCTTC
clone size: NA; J gene: TRBJ1-2; V gene: TRBV28; D gene: NA; CDR3 protein: CASSPRGGYYGYTF; CDR3 DNA: TGTGCCAGCAGCCCGAGGGGGGGCTACTATGGCTACACCTTC
clone size: few; J gene: TRBJ2-7; V gene: TRBV19; D gene: TRBD1; CDR3 protein: CASSSGTGFYEQYF; CDR3 DNA: TGTGCCAGTAGCTCCGGGACAGGGTTCTACGAGCAGTACTTC
clone size: NA; J gene: TRBJ1-1; V gene: TRBV25-1; D gene: NA; CDR3 protein: CASSAWGGPTEAFF; CDR3 DNA: TGTGCCAGCAGTGCATGGGGGGGCCCCACTGAAGCTTTCTTT
clone size: NA; J gene: TRBJ1-3; V gene: TRBV5-5; D gene: NA; CDR3 protein: CASSLSAGGNTIYF; CDR3 DNA: TGTGCCAGCAGCTTATCTGCGGGAGGAAACACCATATATTTT
clone size: few; J gene: TRBJ2-1; V gene: TRBV7-6; D gene: NA; CDR3 protein: CASSFAASVGEQFF; CDR3 DNA: TGTGCCAGCAGCTTCGCGGCTAGCGTTGGGGAGCAGTTCTTC
clone size: NA; J gene: TRBJ2-7; V gene: TRBV13; D gene: NA; CDR3 protein: CASSSPQGTANEQYF; CDR3 DNA: TGTGCCAGCAGCTCCCCACAGGGAACGGCAAACGAGCAGTACTTC
clone size: NA; J gene: TRBJ2-3; V gene: TRBV29-1; D gene: TRBD2; CDR3 protein: CSVGRGSPDTQYF; CDR3 DNA: TGCAGCGTTGGGCGGGGGAGCCCAGATACGCAGTATTTT
clone size: once; J gene: TRBJ2-7; V gene: TRBV6-5; D gene: TRBD2; CDR3 protein: CASSYGGPGLGYEQYF; CDR3 DNA: TGTGCCAGCAGTTACGGGGGGCCGGGACTAGGCTACGAGCAGTACTTC
clone size: NA; J gene: TRBJ2-2; V gene: TRBV11-3; D gene: NA; CDR3 protein: CASSRGGGREDTGELFF; CDR3 DNA: TGTGCCAGCAGCAGGGGGGGCGGGAGAGAGGACACCGGGGAGCTGTTTTTT
clone size: NA; J gene: TRBJ2-2; V gene: TRBV18; D gene: TRBD1; CDR3 protein: CASSPRTGGTGELFF; CDR3 DNA: TGTGCCAGCTCACCTAGGACAGGGGGCACCGGGGAGCTGTTTTTT
clone size: NA; J gene: TRBJ1-2; V gene: TRBV18; D gene: NA; CDR3 protein: CASSPSGFDSYGYTF; CDR3 DNA: TGTGCCAGCTCACCTTCCGGGTTCGACAGCTATGGCTACACCTTC
clone size: once; J gene: TRBJ2-1; V gene: TRBV18; D gene: TRBD1; CDR3 protein: CASSPGQAYNEQFF; CDR3 DNA: TGTGCCAGCTCACCGGGACAGGCCTACAATGAGCAGTTCTTC
clone size: NA; J gene: TRBJ1-1; V gene: TRBV7-9; D gene: NA; CDR3 protein: CASSFVRSQSEAFF; CDR3 DNA: TGTGCCAGCAGCTTCGTGAGGTCTCAATCTGAAGCTTTCTTT
clone size: NA; J gene: TRBJ2-1; V gene: TRBV28; D gene: TRBD2; CDR3 protein: CASTNPGVAGGLYNEQFF; CDR3 DNA: TGTGCCAGCACCAATCCCGGGGTAGCGGGGGGGCTATACAATGAGCAGTTCTTC
clone size: NA; J gene: TRBJ1-1; V gene: TRBV4-3; D gene: TRBD1; CDR3 protein: CASSQDTGVAPEAFF; CDR3 DNA: TGCGCCAGCAGCCAAGATACAGGGGTCGCCCCTGAAGCTTTCTTT
clone size: once; J gene: TRBJ2-1; V gene: TRBV29-1; D gene: TRBD2; CDR3 protein: CSVVAGDFYNEQFF; CDR3 DNA: TGCAGCGTTGTTGCGGGAGACTTCTACAATGAGCAGTTCTTC
clone size: NA; J gene: TRBJ1-1; V gene: TRBV28; D gene: TRBD1; CDR3 protein: CASRSGQGPWAEAFF; CDR3 DNA: TGTGCCAGCAGGTCCGGACAGGGACCCTGGGCTGAAGCTTTCTTT
clone size: NA; J gene: TRBJ1-4; V gene: TRBV5-6; D gene: NA; CDR3 protein: CASSLTPGAPNEKLFF; CDR3 DNA: TGTGCCAGCAGCCTCACACCAGGGGCTCCTAATGAAAAACTGTTTTTT
clone size: few; J gene: TRBJ1-1; V gene: TRBV6-4; D gene: TRBD1; CDR3 protein: CASRPDRVSTEAFF; CDR3 DNA: TGTGCCAGCAGACCGGACAGGGTGAGCACTGAAGCTTTCTTT
clone size: NA; J gene: TRBJ2-1; V gene: TRBV5-8; D gene: TRBD2; CDR3 protein: CASSPSSGTSAVEQFF; CDR3 DNA: TGTGCCAGCAGCCCCTCGTCCGGGACTAGCGCGGTTGAGCAGTTCTTC
clone size: NA; J gene: TRBJ1-2; V gene: TRBV28; D gene: NA; CDR3 protein: CASSREGFDYGYTF; CDR3 DNA: TGTGCCAGCAGTCGGGAGGGATTTGACTATGGCTACACCTTC
clone size: NA; J gene: TRBJ2-1; V gene: TRBV27; D gene: TRBD1; CDR3 protein: CASSAGGWSYNEQFF; CDR3 DNA: TGTGCCAGCAGTGCAGGGGGTTGGAGTTACAATGAGCAGTTCTTC
clone size: NA; J gene: TRBJ1-2; V gene: TRBV27; D gene: NA; CDR3 protein: CASRPGGGFGYGYTF; CDR3 DNA: TGTGCCAGCAGACCTGGGGGGGGCTTCGGCTATGGCTACACCTTC
clone size: once; J gene: TRBJ2-7; V gene: TRBV27; D gene: TRBD2; CDR3 protein: CASSPLLAGEAYEQYF; CDR3 DNA: TGTGCCAGCAGTCCTCTACTAGCGGGAGAGGCCTACGAGCAGTACTTC
clone size: once; J gene: TRBJ2-7; V gene: TRBV7-2; D gene: NA; CDR3 protein: CASRPGGSYEQYF; CDR3 DNA: TGTGCCAGCAGGCCTGGAGGATCCTACGAGCAGTACTTC
clone size: NA; J gene: TRBJ2-7; V gene: TRBV10-3; D gene: TRBD1; CDR3 protein: CAISDFTGSTGTGALYEQYF; CDR3 DNA: TGTGCCATCAGTGATTTTACGGGCTCGACCGGGACAGGGGCACTATACGAGCAGTACTTC
clone size: few; J gene: TRBJ2-7; V gene: TRBV7-4; D gene: NA; CDR3 protein: CASSFPLLVSGNSYEQYF; CDR3 DNA: TGTGCCAGCAGTTTTCCTCTCCTGGTTAGCGGTAACTCCTACGAGCAGTACTTC
clone size: NA; J gene: TRBJ2-3; V gene: TRBV2; D gene: TRBD2; CDR3 protein: CASRLTSGTDTQYF; CDR3 DNA: TGTGCCAGCAGACTGACTAGCGGCACAGATACGCAGTATTTT
clone size: NA; J gene: TRBJ2-7; V gene: TRBV5-4; D gene: TRBD2; CDR3 protein: CASSASGRDYEQYF; CDR3 DNA: TGTGCCAGCAGCGCCAGCGGGAGGGACTACGAGCAGTACTTC
clone size: NA; J gene: TRBJ2-3; V gene: TRBV6-5; D gene: NA; CDR3 protein: CASRLAVSSTDTQYF; CDR3 DNA: TGTGCCAGCAGATTAGCGGTCTCGAGCACAGATACGCAGTATTTT
clone size: NA; J gene: TRBJ2-3; V gene: TRBV4-3; D gene: TRBD1; CDR3 protein: CASSQFWGQGGSNTQYF; CDR3 DNA: TGCGCCAGCAGCCAATTTTGGGGACAGGGTGGATCAAATACGCAGTATTTT
clone size: NA; J gene: TRBJ2-7; V gene: TRBV7-9; D gene: TRBD2; CDR3 protein: CASSPRTSGSHYEQYF; CDR3 DNA: TGTGCCAGCAGCCCCCGGACTAGCGGGAGCCACTACGAGCAGTACTTC
clone size: NA; J gene: TRBJ1-5; V gene: TRBV28; D gene: TRBD1; CDR3 protein: CASSIRGQGFQPQHF; CDR3 DNA: TGTGCCAGCAGCATCCGGGGACAGGGGTTTCAGCCCCAGCATTTT
clone size: NA; J gene: TRBJ2-5; V gene: TRBV18; D gene: NA; CDR3 protein: CASSPTQETQYF; CDR3 DNA: TGTGCCAGCTCACCCACTCAAGAGACCCAGTACTTC
clone size: NA; J gene: TRBJ2-1; V gene: TRBV11-2; D gene: NA; CDR3 protein: CASSSPEGGLSSYNEQFF; CDR3 DNA: TGTGCCAGCAGCTCCCCGGAGGGTGGACTTAGCTCCTACAATGAGCAGTTCTTC
clone size: NA; J gene: TRBJ1-1; V gene: TRBV27; D gene: NA; CDR3 protein: CASSDRFMNTEAFF; CDR3 DNA: TGTGCCAGCAGCGACAGATTCATGAACACTGAAGCTTTCTTT
clone size: few; J gene: TRBJ1-4; V gene: TRBV19; D gene: TRBD1; CDR3 protein: CASSAPGTGGEKLFF; CDR3 DNA: TGTGCCAGTAGTGCCCCCGGCACAGGGGGTGAAAAACTGTTTTTT
clone size: NA; J gene: TRBJ2-1; V gene: TRBV25-1; D gene: NA; CDR3 protein: CASSAAADLNNEQFF; CDR3 DNA: TGTGCCAGCAGTGCAGCCGCAGACTTGAACAATGAGCAGTTCTTC